One sample yielded the 32 T cell receptor beta chains listed below, sequenced in a study of T cell responses to AZD1222 COVID-19 vaccine. The protocol was immunoSEQ multiplex PCR, while the TCRdb copy is restricted to in-frame clones and leaves out a portion. The repertoire holds 140,000 to 150,000 clones, with roughly 92% as singletons. The material was peripheral blood, obtained on day 0 of AZD1222 vaccination. The receptors shown here come from an adult in good health.

The chain recombines TRBV27 with TRBJ2-7; TRBD1 might be the D (6 bases). Germline assignment: CDR1 MNHEY and CDR2 SMNVEV (reference sequence). The CDR3 totals 16 residues. The V end was cut by 6 bases, the J end by 3 bases, with 21 bases between. This chain's CDR3 is CASRGSRNTRGYEQYF. DNA for the CDR3: TGTGCCAGCAGAGGGAGCAGGAACACCAGGGGCTACGAGCAGTACTTC.

The rearrangement links TRBV6-2 or TRBV6-3 to TRBJ2-7; D is undetermined. Germline CDR1 MNHEY, CDR2 SVGEGT. Trimming shortened V by 5 bases and J by 3 bases, and 23 bases separated the two germline ends. The CDR3 consists of 17 residues. The CDR3 region has the DNA TGTGCCAGCAGTCTCAGACTCGTTACGTCACGAATCTACGAGCAGTACTTC. This encodes CASSLRLVTSRIYEQYF.

The CDR3, as DNA: TGTGCCAGTAGTCTCGGCAGGGGGCCTAACTATGGCTACACCTTC. It codes for CASSLGRGPNYGYTF. The V gene is TRBV19, the J gene TRBJ1-2, with TRBD1 matching 8 bases. Trimming took 5 bases from V and 0 from J; bases not matched to a gene: 5. Germline loops: CDR1 LNHDA, CDR2 SQIVND (reference sequence). The CDR3 consists of 15 residues.

This clone came up once. The gene calls are TRBV3-1 (or the pseudogene TRBV3-2) and TRBJ1-2; D is unclear. The CDR3 loop spans 12 amino acids. Germline CDR1 is LGHDT and CDR2 is YNNKEL (reference sequence). Between the trimmed V and J ends, which lost 1 base and 5 bases, there was a span of 5 bases. CDR3 residues: CASSQGRYGYTF. The CDR3 bases are TGTGCCAGCAGCCAAGGGAGGTATGGCTACACCTTC.

The V and J genes are TRBV28 and TRBJ2-3; weak D call: TRBD2 (6 bases). Deletions cut 6 bases from V and 3 bases from J, with 13 bases between. The CDR3 is 14 amino acids. Germline V gene data show CDR1 as MDHEN and CDR2 as SYDVKM. Here the CDR3 reads CASSSVSGTDTQYF. CDR3 in DNA: TGTGCCAGCAGCTCGGTCAGCGGGACAGATACGCAGTATTTT.

This chain uses TRBV6-6 with TRBJ1-1, with D unresolved. The germline gives CDR1 MNHNY, CDR2 SVGAGI (reference sequence). The CDR3 covers 13 residues. V was cut by 5 bases and J by 2 bases, with 9 bases left in between. The CDR3 protein is CASSLQFNTEAFF. CDR3 coding DNA: TGTGCCAGCAGTCTACAGTTTAACACTGAAGCTTTCTTT.

The chain recombines TRBV6-5 with TRBJ1-1; D gene uncertain. V shed 5 bases and J shed 3 bases, with 10 bases lying between them. This CDR3 region has 13 residues. From germline, CDR1 is MNHEY and CDR2 SVGAGI. CDR3 nucleotide sequence: TGTGCCAGCAGTCCTTCTGGGTACACTGAAGCTTTCTTT. Translation gives CASSPSGYTEAFF.

The V call is TRBV5-5, the J call TRBJ1-2; 7 bases match TRBD1. The J segment lost 3 bases and the V segment lost 2 bases, leaving 4 bases of the junction unmatched. This CDR3 has 14 residues. Germline V CDR1 and CDR2: SGHKS, YYEKEE (reference sequence). The CDR3 spells CASSFTGADYGYTF. CDR3 DNA: TGTGCCAGCAGCTTTACAGGGGCGGACTATGGCTACACCTTC.

The gene calls are TRBV10-3 and TRBJ2-3; D may be TRBD2 (6 bases). This CDR3 region has 14 residues. CDR1 and CDR2 from the germline V gene are ENHRY and SYGVKD. V dropped 2 bases and J dropped 2 bases, with 8 bases sitting between them. The CDR3 protein is CAISERETTDTQYF. The CDR3 region has the DNA TGTGCCATCAGTGAGCGGGAGACCACAGATACGCAGTATTTT.

The rearrangement uses TRBV10-2 and TRBJ2-1; 10 bases fit TRBD2. The V segment lost 4 bases and the J segment 7 bases; nucleotides outside the gene matches: 4. Germline CDR1 and CDR2: WSHSY and SAAADI. CDR3 length equals 14 residues. The CDR3, as DNA: TGCGCCAGCAGTGCTAGCGGGAGACAAAATGAGCAGTTCTTC. Its translation: CASSASGRQNEQFF.

V gene TRBV4-1 combines with J gene TRBJ1-4; maybe TRBD1 (6 bases). Looked up from germline, CDR1 is MGHRA and CDR2 is YSYEKL. Trimming cost V 4 bases and J 10 bases, with 22 bases left between them. The length of the CDR3 is 16 residues. The CDR3 here is CASSLTPGTQFTKLFF. In DNA, the CDR3 is TGCGCCAGCAGCCTAACCCCCGGGACACAATTTACAAAACTGTTTTTT.

V and J are TRBV2 and TRBJ2-4; D is perhaps TRBD1 (5 bases). In germline, CDR1 is SNHLY, CDR2 FYNNEI. The CDR3 is 14 residues long. Deletions cut 2 bases from V and 6 bases from J, with 11 bases between. The CDR3 region is CASSERQGLNIQYF. The CDR3 DNA sequence: TGTGCCAGCAGTGAACGGCAGGGCCTAAACATTCAGTACTTC.

The chain recombines TRBV5-4 with TRBJ1-4; D uncertain. CDR1 is SGHNT and CDR2 is YYREEE in the germline V gene (reference sequence). The V gene lost 3 bases and the J gene lost 3 bases, with 12 bases spanning the gap. There are 15 residues in the CDR3. CDR3 coding DNA: TGTGCCAGCAGCTCCCAAACAGCCGCTAATGAAAAACTGTTTTTT. It translates to CASSSQTAANEKLFF.

The chain joins TRBV6-2 or TRBV6-3 to TRBJ1-4, with no clear D. The germline CDR1 and CDR2 sequences are MNHEY and SVGEGT. This CDR3 spans 15 amino acids. V lost 5 bases to trimming and J lost 1 base, with 11 bases between them. As DNA, the CDR3 is TGTGCCAGCAGTAACCTGCGGGGAACTAATGAAAAACTGTTTTTT. Translated, it gives CASSNLRGTNEKLFF.

The rearrangement uses TRBV27 and TRBJ1-2, with D maybe TRBD1 (5 bases). Germline V gene data show CDR1 as MNHEY and CDR2 as SMNVEV (reference sequence). Trimming pared 4 bases from V and 8 bases from J, leaving 20 bases between. This CDR3 spans 15 amino acids. For the CDR3, the DNA is TGTGCCAGCAGTTATGGGGGTCTGGGGGAGGGGGGCTACACCTTC. This codes for CASSYGGLGEGGYTF.

The CDR3 DNA sequence: TGTGCCAGCAGTTCCTCGACCGAGGTACAGCCGTACTTC. It encodes CASSSSTEVQPYF. The chain recombines TRBV6-5 with TRBJ2-7; D not resolved. Germline CDR1 MNHEY, CDR2 SVGAGI. V gave up 4 bases and J gave up 12 bases, with 19 bases separating them. There are 13 residues in the CDR3.

This rearrangement joins TRBV28 to TRBJ1-4; D is undetermined. From germline, CDR1 is MDHEN and CDR2 SYDVKM. With 5 bases removed from V and 10 bases from J, the gap between germline ends came to 17 bases. This CDR3 has 14 residues. CDR3 residues: CASSIRPFPGKLFF. The CDR3 nucleotides are TGTGCCAGCAGTATAAGGCCTTTCCCGGGAAAACTGTTTTTT. The whole variable domain, remainder taken from reference TRBV28 and TRBJ1-4, is DVKVTQSSRYLVKRTGEKVFLECVQDMDHENMFWYRQDPGLGLRLIYFSYDVKMKEKGDIPEGYSVSREKKERFSLILESASTNQTSMYLCASSIRPFPGKLFFGSGTQLSVL.

The chain couples TRBV4-2 to TRBJ1-2, with D uncertain. Germline V gives CDR1 LGHNA, CDR2 YNFKEQ. The CDR3 covers 13 residues. V lost 0 bases to trimming and J lost 9 bases, with 11 bases between them. This chain's CDR3 is CASSQDRTGSYTF. As DNA, the CDR3 is TGTGCCAGCAGCCAAGATCGGACCGGGAGCTACACCTTC.

V is TRBV27 and J is TRBJ2-7; tentatively, D is TRBD2 (7 bases). The CDR3 totals 18 residues. Germline CDR1 is MNHEY and CDR2 is SMNVEV (reference sequence). Trimming took off 2 bases at V and 4 bases at J, with 24 bases between the two ends. The DNA for the CDR3 is TGTGCCAGCAGTTTAAGGGGGGGAGGCTTTCTGGGGTTTTACGAGCAGTACTTC. Its translation: CASSLRGGGFLGFYEQYF.

The chain has TRBV28 and TRBJ1-5; TRBD1 is a possible D gene (5 bases). CDR1 and CDR2 (germline): MDHEN, SYDVKM. V gave up 6 bases and J gave up 2 bases, with 17 bases separating them. CDR3 size: 16 residues. DNA for the CDR3: TGTGCCAGCAGCCCATCTACGAGGGGAGGCAATCAGCCCCAGCATTTT. Encoded protein: CASSPSTRGGNQPQHF.

V gene TRBV24-1 combines with J gene TRBJ1-5; 9 bases align to TRBD1. There are 16 residues in the CDR3. The V and J ends lost 5 bases and 5 bases, in that order; junction bases with no gene match: 9. Germline-derived CDR1 and CDR2 are KGHDR and SFDVKD. CDR3 residues: CATSVLDRGGDQPQHF. In nucleotides, the CDR3 is TGTGCCACCAGTGTCTTGGACAGGGGTGGGGATCAGCCCCAGCATTTT.

V and J are TRBV7-6 and TRBJ1-4; D remains ambiguous. There are 16 residues in the CDR3. V lost 4 bases and J lost 4, with 16 bases in between. Germline loops: CDR1 SGHVS, CDR2 FNYEAQ. CDR3 loop: CASSSYLDGRNEKLFF. CDR3 in DNA: TGTGCCAGCAGCTCCTATCTAGACGGACGTAATGAAAAACTGTTTTTT. Combining the CDR3 with reference TRBV7-6 and TRBJ1-4 gives the whole variable domain GAGVSQSPRYKVTKRGQDVALRCDPISGHVSLYWYRQALGQGPEFLTYFNYEAQQDKSGLPNDRFSAERPEGSISTLTIQRTEQRDSAMYRCASSSYLDGRNEKLFFGSGTQLSVL.

Notes on this clone: The junction does not match germline at one end; this may be a read error. The chain has TRBV28 and TRBJ1-1; tentatively, D is TRBD1 (5 bases). The CDR3 has 13 residues. CDR1 is MDHEN and CDR2 is SYDVKM in the germline V gene. CDR3 nucleotide sequence: TGTACCAGCCGGGGGTACTGGGGCACTGAAGCTTTCTTT. Encoded protein: CTSRGYWGTEAFF.

The chain combines TRBV6-5 with TRBJ2-7, with no clear D. The CDR3 runs 15 residues. V dropped 0 bases and J dropped 0 bases, with 9 bases sitting between them. CDR1 and CDR2 from the germline V gene are MNHEY and SVGAGI. The CDR3 DNA reads as TGTGCCAGCAGTTACTCGACGGACGCCTCCTACGAGCAGTACTTC. As protein: CASSYSTDASYEQYF.

This chain joins TRBV6-1 and TRBJ1-1; D perhaps matches TRBD1 (6 bases). The V end was cut by 3 bases, the J end by 5 bases, with 13 bases between. The CDR3 runs to 14 residues. Germline lookup yields CDR1 MNHNS and CDR2 SASEGT. The CDR3 spells CASSDLGAMTEAFF. CDR3 bases: TGTGCCAGCAGTGACCTGGGGGCGATGACTGAAGCTTTCTTT.

The J gene is TRBJ2-2, the V gene TRBV13; no clear D gene. Deletions cut 3 bases from V and 7 bases from J, with 9 bases between. The CDR3 is 13 residues long. The V gene's germline CDR1 is PRHDT and CDR2 FYEKMQ (reference sequence). The CDR3: CASSFGRLGELFF. The DNA of the CDR3 is TGTGCCAGCAGCTTCGGACGGCTCGGGGAGCTGTTTTTT.

The chain is built from TRBV5-1 and TRBJ2-7; no clear D. CDR1 and CDR2 from the germline V gene are SGHRS and YFSETQ. V lost 2 bases and J 2 bases, leaving 8 bases between the germline ends. The CDR3 covers 13 residues. This chain's CDR3 is CASSFSGPYEQYF. CDR3 nucleotides: TGCGCCAGCAGCTTTTCAGGCCCCTACGAGCAGTACTTC. The full variable domain, with the rest looked up from reference TRBV5-1 and TRBJ2-7, is KAGVTQTPRYLIKTRGQQVTLSCSPISGHRSVSWYQQTPGQGLQFLFEYFSETQRNKGNFPGRFSGRQFSNSRSEMNVSTLELGDSALYLCASSFSGPYEQYFGPGTRLTVT.

The V and J genes are TRBV28 and TRBJ2-7; 7 nucleotides agree with TRBD2. CDR3 length equals 14 residues. The trim removed 4 bases at V and 2 bases at J, leaving 5 bases unmatched. Germline CDR1 reads MDHEN; CDR2 reads SYDVKM. CDR3 protein: CASSYGTNTYEQYF. The CDR3 nucleotides read TGTGCCAGCAGTTACGGGACTAATACCTACGAGCAGTACTTC.

The chain carries TRBV28 and TRBJ2-4; the D gene is possibly TRBD2 (6 bases). The CDR3 totals 17 residues. V was trimmed by 4 bases and J by 7 bases, leaving 23 bases between them. CDR1 and CDR2 from the germline V gene are MDHEN and SYDVKM. The CDR3 region is CASSSSSFGRRGNIQYF. In DNA form, the CDR3 reads TGTGCCAGCAGTTCATCCTCATTCGGACGCCGGGGGAACATTCAGTACTTC.

The genes are TRBV2 and TRBJ1-2, with D hard to call. The V gene lost 10 bases and the J gene lost 6 bases, with 12 bases spanning the gap. CDR3 length: 11 amino acids. Germline CDR1 and CDR2: SNHLY and FYNNEI. CDR3: CATLTDNGYTF. CDR3 coding DNA: TGTGCCACCCTAACCGATAATGGCTACACCTTC. Variable domain in full (rest from reference TRBV2 and TRBJ1-2): EPEVTQTPSHQVTQMGQEVILRCVPISNHLYFYWYRQILGQKVEFLVSFYNNEISEKSEIFDDQFSVERPDGSNFTLKIRSTKLEDSAMYFCATLTDNGYTFGSGTRLTVV.

The genes are TRBV2 and TRBJ2-3; 12 positions agree with TRBD2. V lost 4 bases to trimming and J lost 4 bases; unmatched junction nucleotides: 9. Germline V gene data show CDR1 as SNHLY and CDR2 as FYNNEI. The CDR3 runs to 17 residues. The CDR3 DNA follows: TGTGCCAGCAGTGCTCGACTAGCGGGAGTGTTTGCAGATACGCAGTATTTT. It codes for CASSARLAGVFADTQYF.

The chain employs TRBV30 and TRBJ2-1; the match to TRBD2 covers 16 bases. The CDR3 totals 19 residues. The germline V gene encodes CDR1 GTSNPN and CDR2 SVGIG (reference sequence). V dropped 2 bases and J dropped 0; count of bases not matched to a gene: 7. CDR3 sequence reads: CAWSSGTSGRASSYNEQFF. The CDR3 DNA is TGTGCCTGGAGTTCCGGGACTAGCGGGAGGGCAAGCTCCTACAATGAGCAGTTCTTC.